This TCR beta chain was captured by sequencing in a study of T cells in Graves' hyperthyroidism and ophthalmopathy. Across the whole study: Pretreatment peripheral blood was obtained at initial diagnosis. Study-wide results and limits: Blood also held most thyroid clonotypes expanded beyond 0.001.

TCR beta CDR3 region amplification was performed from RNA transcripts. Researchers ran a first-round RT-PCR on the TCR CDR3 using the HTBI primer set. TCRdb passed the multiplex PCR reads through MiXCR, listing each CDR3 protein once. The data show approximately 410,000 distinct CDR3 sequences, about 15% seen once. The V and J ends lost 6 bases and 4 bases, in that order; junction bases with no gene match: 11. The germline CDR1 and CDR2 sequences are DFQATT and SNEGSKA (reference sequence). The CDR3 is 14 residues long. This clonotype was observed at least ten times. Antigen: not known. This TCR was sampled from a man aged 18 to 30 with Graves' ophthalmopathy. The sequenced material came from blood. The gene calls are TRBV20-1 and TRBJ2-5, with 7 bases fitting TRBD1. As DNA, the CDR3 is TGCAGTGCGCAGCGCACAGGGGCGGGAGAGACCCAGTACTTC. Translated: CSAQRTGAGETQYF.